These 22 T cell receptor beta chains were all obtained from the same sample, sequenced in a study of blood T cell repertoires in COVID-19. Some clones are missing from TCRdb's copy, which holds only in-frame ones; the method was immunoSEQ multiplex PCR. Here the sample spans a few hundred thousand clones, roughly 88% being singletons. The specimen sequenced was peripheral blood. Source of these receptors: a woman in her 40s who had recovered from COVID-19.

This clone has a handful of counts. This sequence joins TRBV7-2 and TRBJ2-2; 8 positions agree with TRBD1. Germline CDR1 SGHTA, CDR2 FQGNSA. This CDR3 is built from 16 residues. V shed 2 bases, J shed 6 bases, and the junction held 8 bases outside the gene matches. This CDR3 is CASSLSGQGSSGELFF. The CDR3 coding sequence is TGTGCCAGCAGCTTATCCGGACAGGGTTCGTCCGGGGAGCTGTTTTTT.

The genes are TRBV6-6 and TRBJ2-1; 7 nucleotides match TRBD1. The germline V gene has CDR1 MNHNY and CDR2 SVGAGI (reference sequence). V was clipped by 5 bases and J by 8 bases; unmatched bases: 3. The CDR3 is made up of 12 amino acids. CDR3 coding DNA: TGTGCCAGCAGTCCAGGGGGTGATGAGCAGTTCTTC. Its translation is CASSPGGDEQFF.

The gene calls are TRBV5-1 and TRBJ2-3; D ambiguous. The CDR3 has 15 amino acids. Germline loops: CDR1 SGHRS, CDR2 YFSETQ. V lost 0 bases to trimming and J lost 2 bases, with 10 bases between them. CDR3 in amino acids: CASSLGGVNTDTQYF. DNA of the CDR3: TGCGCCAGCAGCTTGGGCGGAGTAAACACAGATACGCAGTATTTT.

The chain combines TRBV7-9 with TRBJ1-1; D unclear. CDR3 length: 15 residues. Trimming took 5 bases from V and 2 from J, leaving 15 bases between them. Germline V lookup: CDR1 SEHNR, CDR2 FQNEAQ (reference sequence). CDR3 amino acids: CASSRGPILNTEAFF. The CDR3 DNA sequence: TGTGCCAGCAGCCGGGGTCCTATTCTAAACACTGAAGCTTTCTTT.

The chain couples TRBV2 to TRBJ2-7; 7 bases agree with TRBD1. With V trimmed by 6 bases and J by 3 bases, 8 bases remained unmatched. CDR1 and CDR2 (germline): SNHLY, FYNNEI. This CDR3 has 14 residues. CDR3 residues: CASRKETGSYEQYF. The CDR3 nucleotides read TGTGCCAGCAGGAAGGAGACAGGGAGCTACGAGCAGTACTTC.

The chain has TRBV6-5 and TRBJ2-1; 8 bases fit TRBD2. This CDR3 is built from 15 residues. Unmatched junction bases numbered 13, after V lost 8 bases and J lost 7 bases. Germline lookup yields CDR1 MNHEY and CDR2 SVGAGI. CDR3 in DNA: TGTGCCAGCTACTGGGGCGGGGGGCTCAAGAATGAGCAGTTCTTC. Protein sequence: CASYWGGGLKNEQFF.

This clone was counted once. This chain links TRBV6-6 with TRBJ1-6, with 9 bases fitting TRBD1. CDR3 length: 16 amino acids. Germline trimming cut 7 bases from V and 10 bases from J; bases unmatched to any gene: 14. Germline-derived CDR1 and CDR2 are MNHNY and SVGAGI (reference sequence). The CDR3 DNA is TGTGCCAGCAAGGAGTCAGCCGGGACAGGGATCTCACCCCTCCACTTT. This gives the protein CASKESAGTGISPLHF.

This chain links TRBV19 with TRBJ2-7; D gene unclear. Germline assignment: CDR1 LNHDA and CDR2 SQIVND (reference sequence). The CDR3 extends over 14 amino acids. Trimming took off 6 bases at V and 8 bases at J, with 20 bases between the two ends. CDR3 bases: TGTGCCAGTAGCGAAACCCGGTCATCGGTGAAGCAGTACTTC. This sequence encodes CASSETRSSVKQYF.

Here the CDR3 DNA reads TGTGCCAGCAGTTCACAGGGGTCCTATAATTCACCCCTCCACTTT. Its translation: CASSSQGSYNSPLHF. The rearrangement links TRBV6-1 to TRBJ1-6; 7 bases agree with TRBD1. The CDR3 is made up of 15 amino acids. The trim removed 5 bases at V and 1 base at J, leaving 2 bases unmatched. The germline V gene encodes CDR1 MNHNS and CDR2 SASEGT.

The V and J genes are TRBV19 and TRBJ1-1; possibly TRBD1 for D (6 bases). The CDR3 consists of 13 residues. CDR1 and CDR2 from the germline V gene are LNHDA and SQIVND (reference sequence). V lost 4 bases and J lost 4, with 10 bases in between. The CDR3 region is CASSRVGGTEAFF. The DNA for the CDR3 is TGTGCCAGTAGTAGGGTAGGGGGCACTGAAGCTTTCTTT. The whole variable domain, remainder taken from reference TRBV19 and TRBJ1-1, is DGGITQSPKYLFRKEGQNVTLSCEQNLNHDAMYWYRQDPGQGLRLIYYSQIVNDFQKGDIAEGYSVSREKKESFPLTVTSAQKNPTAFYLCASSRVGGTEAFFGQGTRLTVV.

This clone appeared many times. The chain couples TRBV28 to TRBJ1-5; D gene uncertain. V was pared by 4 bases and J by 2 bases, with 3 bases between. From germline, CDR1 is MDHEN and CDR2 SYDVKM. There are 12 residues in the CDR3. The CDR3 region has the DNA TGTGCCAGCAGTTCGGGCAATCAGCCCCAGCATTTT. Protein sequence: CASSSGNQPQHF.

This clone has a handful of counts. The chain uses TRBV7-9 and TRBJ2-6; D is uncertain. Per germline, CDR1 SEHNR and CDR2 FQNEAQ (reference sequence). This CDR3 comprises 17 residues. V gave up 1 base and J gave up 0 bases, with 10 bases separating them. CDR3 sequence: CASSLGVGISGANVLTF. CDR3 bases: TGTGCCAGCAGCTTAGGGGTGGGCATCTCTGGGGCCAACGTCCTGACTTTC.

This chain joins TRBV9 and TRBJ2-4; 9 bases agree with TRBD2. Germline lookup yields CDR1 SGDLS and CDR2 YYNGEE. V gave up 0 bases and J gave up 3 bases; unmatched junction bases: 7. There are 17 residues in the CDR3. The CDR3 loop is CASSVEAGGPGKNIQYF. CDR3 DNA sequence: TGTGCCAGCAGCGTAGAGGCGGGGGGGCCTGGCAAAAACATTCAGTACTTC.

The chain is built from TRBV9 and TRBJ2-1; 11 bases agree with TRBD2. Germline CDR1 SGDLS, CDR2 YYNGEE. The CDR3 is 14 residues long. V lost 3 bases to trimming and J lost 6 bases; unmatched junction nucleotides: 2. The CDR3 region has the DNA TGTGCCAGCAGCGCTAGCGGGGGGCTCAATGAGCAGTTCTTC. Translation: CASSASGGLNEQFF.

J is TRBJ2-3 and V is TRBV15; 10 bases are shared with TRBD2. Germline V gene data show CDR1 as LNHNV and CDR2 as YYDKDF (reference sequence). The CDR3 has 17 amino acids. Trimming removed 2 bases from V and 7 bases from J; junction bases left unmatched: 12. The DNA for the CDR3 is TGTGCCACCAGCAGAACCTCTAGCGGGGGCGGCATCAATACGCAGTATTTT. Amino acid sequence: CATSRTSSGGGINTQYF.

The chain combines TRBV13 with TRBJ1-2; maybe TRBD1 (6 bases). V lost 4 bases to trimming and J lost 8 bases, with 14 bases between them. Per the germline V gene, CDR1 is PRHDT and CDR2 is FYEKMQ (reference sequence). This CDR3 has 13 residues. CDR3 residues: CASSSDSWYGYTF. The CDR3 DNA reads TGTGCCAGCAGCTCGGACAGTTGGTACGGCTACACCTTC.

The chain uses TRBV4-3 and TRBJ2-3; D is possibly TRBD2 (5 bases). The ends were cut back, 5 bases at V and 7 bases at J, with 25 bases in the middle. The CDR3 is 17 amino acids. CDR1 is LGHNA, CDR2 YSLEER, per germline. The CDR3 protein is CASSTQYGGGTSNTQYF. The CDR3 bases are TGCGCCAGCAGCACGCAGTATGGAGGCGGAACATCAAATACGCAGTATTTT.

CDR3 residues: CASSPTSVASYNEQFF. The DNA of the CDR3 is TGTGCCAGCAGTCCGACGAGCGTGGCTTCCTACAATGAGCAGTTCTTC. This chain connects TRBV6-4 to TRBJ2-1; D ambiguous. Trimming removed 5 bases from V and 1 base from J, with 15 bases in between. This CDR3 comprises 16 residues. Germline lookup yields CDR1 MRHNA and CDR2 SNTAGT.

The chain couples TRBV25-1 to TRBJ1-6; tentatively, D is TRBD1 (5 bases). Germline-derived CDR1 and CDR2 are MGHDK and SYGVNS. Trimming took off 4 bases at V and 11 bases at J, with 15 bases between the two ends. The CDR3 extends over 14 amino acids. The CDR3 spells CASSAGVRRTPLHF. In nucleotides, the CDR3 is TGTGCCAGCAGTGCGGGGGTCCGGAGGACACCCCTCCACTTT.

This chain connects TRBV5-6 to TRBJ2-1; TRBD2 is a possible D gene (6 bases). The CDR3 covers 14 residues. V lost 2 bases to trimming and J lost 7 bases, with 13 bases between them. CDR1 is SGHDT and CDR2 is YYEEEE in the germline V gene. The CDR3 region is CASSFNAGSNEQFF. CDR3 DNA sequence: TGTGCCAGCAGCTTTAATGCCGGGAGTAATGAGCAGTTCTTC.

This clone was counted only a few times. The V call is TRBV3-1 (or the pseudogene TRBV3-2), the J call TRBJ2-7; TRBD2 might be the D (7 bases). Trimming pared 1 base from V and 3 bases from J, leaving 13 bases between. Per the germline V gene, CDR1 is LGHDT and CDR2 is YNNKEL (reference sequence). The CDR3 length is 15 residues. CDR3 sequence (DNA): TGTGCCAGCAGCCAAGTCGGGGGGCCCGACTACGAGCAGTACTTC. It specifies CASSQVGGPDYEQYF.

This sequence joins TRBV7-9 and TRBJ1-5; D unclear. Germline assignment: CDR1 SEHNR and CDR2 FQNEAQ (reference sequence). The CDR3 covers 12 residues. V was shortened by 1 base and J by 7 bases, with 5 bases between the two germline ends. The CDR3 DNA follows: TGTGCCAGCAGCTTAGGAGGGCAGCCCCAGCATTTT. This codes for CASSLGGQPQHF.